Shown below are 5 T cell receptor beta chains from a single sample sequenced in a study of CD8+ T cells in alopecia areata. Extraction of RNA preceded its reverse transcription into cDNA, which served as the sequencing template. The protocol was immunoSEQ multiplex PCR, while the TCRdb copy is restricted to in-frame clones and leaves out a portion. The sample lists 140,000 to 150,000 clones, about 60% seen once, with roughly 6.7% in the top ten. Sequencing was performed on CD4+ T cells sorted from blood, taken at week 0. These receptors all stem from a human donor with alopecia areata.

This clone was seen a handful of times. The chain recombines TRBV25-1 with TRBJ2-7; maybe TRBD1 (6 bases). CDR1 and CDR2 from the germline V gene are MGHDK and SYGVNS. V was pared by 5 bases and J by 9 bases, with 11 bases between. The CDR3 has 11 residues. The CDR3 nucleotides are TGTGCCAGCAGTCCTGGACAGCCGCAGTACTTC. This encodes CASSPGQPQYF.

There are a few counts of this clone. The chain joins TRBV6-4 to TRBJ2-5; D might be TRBD1 or TRBD2, each matching 5 bases. With 3 bases removed from V and 6 bases from J, the gap between germline ends came to 11 bases. The CDR3 loop spans 13 amino acids. Looked up from germline, CDR1 is MRHNA and CDR2 is SNTAGT. The CDR3 loop is CASSDRGRKTQYF. Written as DNA, the CDR3 is TGTGCCAGCAGTGATCGGGGCAGAAAGACCCAGTACTTC.

V and J are TRBV5-1 and TRBJ2-7; D possibly corresponds to TRBD2 (6 bases). The CDR3 is 15 amino acids. CDR1 is SGHRS and CDR2 is YFSETQ in the germline V gene. V lost 2 bases and J 0 bases, leaving 12 bases between the germline ends. The DNA of the CDR3 is TGCGCCAGCAGCTTAGATGGGAGGAGCTCCTACGAGCAGTACTTC. It codes for CASSLDGRSSYEQYF.

The chain has TRBV27 and TRBJ1-2; D is undetermined. CDR1 and CDR2 (germline): MNHEY, SMNVEV (reference sequence). The V and J ends lost 6 bases and 7 bases respectively, with 15 bases between them. This CDR3 spans 13 amino acids. The CDR3: CASRRLDLVGYTF. The CDR3 region has the DNA TGTGCCAGCAGAAGACTTGACCTTGTTGGCTACACCTTC.

This clone has just a few counts. The chain recombines TRBV4-3 with TRBJ2-1; 10 nucleotides line up with TRBD2. Trimming at V came to 2 bases and at J to 7 bases, leaving 5 bases not matched to a gene. Looked up from germline, CDR1 is LGHNA and CDR2 is YSLEER. The CDR3 is 15 amino acids. The chain's CDR3 is CASSQPSGGRNEQFF. The DNA of the CDR3 is TGCGCCAGCAGCCAACCTAGCGGGGGTCGGAATGAGCAGTTCTTC.